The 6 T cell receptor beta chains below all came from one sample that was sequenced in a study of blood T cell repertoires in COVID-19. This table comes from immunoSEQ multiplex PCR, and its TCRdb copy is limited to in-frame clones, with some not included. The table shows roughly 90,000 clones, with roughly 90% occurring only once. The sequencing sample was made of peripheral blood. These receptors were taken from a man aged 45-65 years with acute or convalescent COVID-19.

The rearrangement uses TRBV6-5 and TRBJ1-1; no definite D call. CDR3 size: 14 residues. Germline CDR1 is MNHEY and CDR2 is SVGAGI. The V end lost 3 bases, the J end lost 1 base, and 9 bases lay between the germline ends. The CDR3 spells CASSYGRQNTEAFF. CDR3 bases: TGTGCCAGCAGTTATGGCAGGCAGAACACTGAAGCTTTCTTT.

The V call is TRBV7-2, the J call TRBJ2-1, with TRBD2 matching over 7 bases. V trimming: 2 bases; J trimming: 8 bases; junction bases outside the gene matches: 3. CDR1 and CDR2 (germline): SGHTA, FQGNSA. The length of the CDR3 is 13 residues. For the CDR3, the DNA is TGTGCCAGCAGCTTAAGACGGGGGGATGAGCAGTTCTTC. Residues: CASSLRRGDEQFF. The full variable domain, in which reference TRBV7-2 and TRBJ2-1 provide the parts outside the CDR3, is GAGVSQSPSNKVTEKGKDVELRCDPISGHTALYWYRQSLGQGLEFLIYFQGNSAPDKSGLPSDRFSAERTGGSVSTLTIQRTQQEDSAVYLCASSLRRGDEQFFGPGTRLTVL.

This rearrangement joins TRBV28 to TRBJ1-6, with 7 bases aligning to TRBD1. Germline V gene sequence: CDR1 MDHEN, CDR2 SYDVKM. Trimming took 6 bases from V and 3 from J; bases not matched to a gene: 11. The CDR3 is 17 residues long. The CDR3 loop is CASSLVQGTIYNSPLHF. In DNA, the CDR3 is TGTGCCAGCAGCCTAGTACAGGGGACCATCTATAATTCACCCCTCCACTTT.

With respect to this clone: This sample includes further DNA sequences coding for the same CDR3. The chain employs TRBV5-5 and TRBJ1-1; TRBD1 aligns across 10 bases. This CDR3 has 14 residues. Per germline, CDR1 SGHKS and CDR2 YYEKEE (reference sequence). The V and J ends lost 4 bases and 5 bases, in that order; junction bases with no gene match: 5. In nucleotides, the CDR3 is TGTGCCAGCAGCCGAGGACAGGGGGGTACTGAAGCTTTCTTT. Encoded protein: CASSRGQGGTEAFF.

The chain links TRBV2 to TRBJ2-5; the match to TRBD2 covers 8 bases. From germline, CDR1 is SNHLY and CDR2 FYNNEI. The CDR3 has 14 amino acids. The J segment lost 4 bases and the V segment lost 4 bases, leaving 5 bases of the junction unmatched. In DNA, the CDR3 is TGTGCCAGCAGTGTTGTTGCGGGAGGAGAGACCCAGTACTTC. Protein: CASSVVAGGETQYF.

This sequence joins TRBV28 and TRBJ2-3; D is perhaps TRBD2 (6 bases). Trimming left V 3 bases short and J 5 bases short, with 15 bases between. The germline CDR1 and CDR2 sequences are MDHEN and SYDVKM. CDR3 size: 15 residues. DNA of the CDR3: TGTGCCAGCAGTTTCAGGGTGTTAGCGGTAGATACGCAGTATTTT. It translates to CASSFRVLAVDTQYF.